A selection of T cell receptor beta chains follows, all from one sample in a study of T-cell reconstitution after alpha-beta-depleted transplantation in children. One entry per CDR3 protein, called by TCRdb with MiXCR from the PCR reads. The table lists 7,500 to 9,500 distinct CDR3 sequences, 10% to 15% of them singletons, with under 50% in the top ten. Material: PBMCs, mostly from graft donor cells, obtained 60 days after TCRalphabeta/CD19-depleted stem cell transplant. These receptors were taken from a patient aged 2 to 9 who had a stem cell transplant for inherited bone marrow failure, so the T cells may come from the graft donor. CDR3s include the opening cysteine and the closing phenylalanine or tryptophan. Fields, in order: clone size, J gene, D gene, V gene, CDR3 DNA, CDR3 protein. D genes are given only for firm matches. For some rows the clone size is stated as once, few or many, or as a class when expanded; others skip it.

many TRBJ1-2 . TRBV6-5 TGTGCCAGCAGTTACGGCTGGAAAACTAACTATGGCTACACCTTC CASSYGWKTNYGYTF
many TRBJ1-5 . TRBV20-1 TGCAGTGCTAGAGCTTGGGACAATCAGCCCCAGCATTTT CSARAWDNQPQHF
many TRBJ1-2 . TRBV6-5 TGTGCCAGCAGTTACTATCCCTTTGCCGACTTTAACTATGGCTACACCTTC CASSYYPFADFNYGYTF
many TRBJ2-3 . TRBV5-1 TGCGCCAGCAGCTTGGGCCACACAGATACGCAGTATTTT CASSLGHTDTQYF
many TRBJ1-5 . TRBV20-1 TGCAGTGCTAGGAGACCGGGGAGTCAGCCCCAGCATTTT CSARRPGSQPQHF
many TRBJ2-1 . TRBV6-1 TGTGCCAGCAGCCCAAGTACCCCCTCCTACAATGAGCAGTTCTTC CASSPSTPSYNEQFF
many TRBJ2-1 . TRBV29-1 TGCAGCGTTGATAGCAGCCGGATTGACAATGAGCAGTTCTTC CSVDSSRIDNEQFF
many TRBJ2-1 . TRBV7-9 TGTGCCAGCAGCTCTCTCGCGGACAGACGGGTTCGCTACAATGAGCAGTTCTTC CASSSLADRRVRYNEQFF
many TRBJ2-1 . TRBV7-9 TGTGCCAGCAGCCCCCGGTGGGCGGACAGCGATATCTACAATGAGCAGTTCTTC CASSPRWADSDIYNEQFF
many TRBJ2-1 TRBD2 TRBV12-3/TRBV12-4 TGTGCCAGCAGTCCCGGGACTAGCGGATGGTATGAGCAGTTCTTC CASSPGTSGWYEQFF
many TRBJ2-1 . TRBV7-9 TGTGCCAGCAGCTTGGACAGTACCAATTACAATGAGCAGTTCTTC CASSLDSTNYNEQFF
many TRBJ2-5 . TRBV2 TGTGCCAGCAGTCCAGGGGGAGGGCAAGGGTGGACCCAGTACTTC CASSPGGGQGWTQYF
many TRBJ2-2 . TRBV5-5 TGTGCCAGCAGCCCAGCCTCGCGGCAGACCGGGGAGCTGTTTTTT CASSPASRQTGELFF
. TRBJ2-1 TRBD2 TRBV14 TGTGCCAGCAGCCAGTACGGACTAGCGGGAGGCCACAATGAGCAGTTCTTC CASSQYGLAGGHNEQFF
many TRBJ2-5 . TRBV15 TGTGCCACCAGCAGAGGGGACTACCAAGAGACCCAGTACTTC CATSRGDYQETQYF
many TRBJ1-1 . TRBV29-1 TGCAGCGTAAGGGGGGGCTGGAACACTGAAGCTTTCTTT CSVRGGWNTEAFF
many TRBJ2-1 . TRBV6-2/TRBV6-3 TGTGCCAGCAGTTACCTCTGGCCCCGGTGGGGCAATGAGCAGTTCTTC CASSYLWPRWGNEQFF
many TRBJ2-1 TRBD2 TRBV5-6 TGTGCCAGCAGTTATGATGGGACTAGCGGGGGTAATGAGCAGTTCTTC CASSYDGTSGGNEQFF
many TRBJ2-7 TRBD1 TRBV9 TGTGCCAGCAGCGACAGGGGGCCTAGCTCCTACGAGCAGTACTTC CASSDRGPSSYEQYF
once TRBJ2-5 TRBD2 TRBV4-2 TGTGCCAGCAGCCCGGGGCTAGCGGCCCCGACCCAGTACTTC CASSPGLAAPTQYF
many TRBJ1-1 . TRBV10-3 TGTGCCATCAGTGAGTGGAAGGGGAACACTGAAGCTTTCTTT CAISEWKGNTEAFF
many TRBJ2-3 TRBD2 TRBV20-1 TGCAGTGCTAGAGATCATTTCAGGGGGTGGACTAGCGGGGTCACAGATACGCAGTATTTT CSARDHFRGWTSGVTDTQYF
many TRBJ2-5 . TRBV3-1 TGTGCCAGCAGCCAAGAGTCCGGAGAGACCCAGTACTTC CASSQESGETQYF
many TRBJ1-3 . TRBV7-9 TGTGCCAGCAGCTTACGGCCTGCAGGAAACACCATATATTTT CASSLRPAGNTIYF
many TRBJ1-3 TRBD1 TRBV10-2 TGCGCCAGCAGGCGGGACAGCTCTGGAAACACCATATATTTT CASRRDSSGNTIYF
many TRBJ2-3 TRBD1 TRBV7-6 TGTGCCAGCAGCAACAGGGGTGGGGATACGCAGTATTTT CASSNRGGDTQYF